This TCR beta chain was sequenced for a study of T cell changes during pregnancy in multiple sclerosis. From germline, CDR1 is MNHEY and CDR2 SMNVEV (reference sequence). Trimming stripped 4 bases from V and 5 bases from J, with 9 bases between. CDR3 length equals 13 residues. Generated by immunoSEQ multiplex PCR, the TCRdb table keeps only in-frame clones and is missing some. The sample consists of roughly 120,000 clones, 85% to 95% of them appearing once. This rearrangement joins TRBV27 to TRBJ2-1, with D unclear. Sequenced material: peripheral blood, taken before pregnancy. This receptor was identified in a female donor with multiple sclerosis, enrolled in a pregnancy study. The CDR3 sequence is CASSSQQNNEQFF. Here the CDR3 DNA reads TGTGCCAGCAGTTCGCAACAGAACAATGAGCAGTTCTTC.